A single sample gave rise to the 24 T cell receptor beta chains below, sequenced in a study of CD8 T cells in Susac syndrome. Reverse transcription used about 0.45 to 1 ug RNA and random hexamers. TCRdb analysed the immunoSEQ multiplex PCR reads with MiXCR anew, one entry per CDR3 protein. The sample lists some 180,000 distinct CDR3 sequences, around 94% occurring once. Sequencing used CD4+ T cells from PBMCs. The origin of the receptors is a human donor with Susac syndrome.

The chain uses TRBV29-1 and TRBJ2-7, with D possibly TRBD1 on 6 matching bases. This CDR3 contains 14 residues. Trimming pared 2 bases from V and 2 bases from J, leaving 13 bases between. Looked up from germline, CDR1 is SQVTM and CDR2 is ANQGSEA. The CDR3: CSVEPGRGPYEQYF. Written as DNA, the CDR3 is TGCAGCGTTGAACCCGGCAGGGGCCCCTACGAGCAGTACTTC.

The V gene is TRBV14, the J gene TRBJ1-1, with D possibly TRBD1 on 5 matching bases. Trimming removed 1 base from V and 4 bases from J, with 13 bases in between. This CDR3 has 15 amino acids. CDR1 is SGHDN, CDR2 FVKESK, per germline. This chain's CDR3 is CASSQVPGGSTEAFF. For the CDR3, the DNA is TGTGCCAGCAGCCAAGTCCCGGGGGGTAGCACTGAAGCTTTCTTT.

The chain uses TRBV28 and TRBJ2-5; TRBD1 matches at 12 bases. The CDR3 sequence is 14 residues long. The V segment lost 6 bases and the J segment 4 bases; nucleotides outside the gene matches: 3. Germline values: CDR1 MDHEN, CDR2 SYDVKM. In nucleotides, the CDR3 is TGTGCCAGCAGACCGGGACAGGGGGCAGAGACCCAGTACTTC. This gives the protein CASRPGQGAETQYF.

This clonotype has more than one count but fewer than ten. Its ends do not fully match the called genes, so a read error is possible. The CDR3 bases are TGCGCCAGCAAGGCAAGCGGGGGCACCGGGGAGCTTTTTTTT. This translates into CASKASGGTGELFF. The chain combines TRBV4-1 with TRBJ2-2; 8 bases match TRBD2. The CDR3 is 14 amino acids. CDR1 is MGHRA and CDR2 is YSYEKL in the germline V gene.

The V and J genes are TRBV4-2 and TRBJ2-1, with TRBD2 matching 7 bases. Per the germline V gene, CDR1 is LGHNA and CDR2 is YNFKEQ. CDR3 length: 16 residues. V shed 0 bases, J shed 5 bases, and the junction held 7 bases outside the gene matches. CDR3 sequence reads: CASSQDKASGNNEQFF. CDR3 nucleotide sequence: TGTGCCAGCAGCCAAGATAAGGCTAGCGGAAACAATGAGCAGTTCTTC.

This chain links TRBV2 with TRBJ2-3; no firm D call. Trimming shortened V by 7 bases and J by 2 bases, and 16 bases separated the two germline ends. Germline V gene data show CDR1 as SNHLY and CDR2 as FYNNEI. The CDR3 contains 15 residues. The CDR3 nucleotides read TGTGCCAGCAAATTTGTGGCAGAACCCACAGATACGCAGTATTTT. It encodes CASKFVAEPTDTQYF. Complete variable domain (other parts from reference TRBV2 and TRBJ2-3): EPEVTQTPSHQVTQMGQEVILRCVPISNHLYFYWYRQILGQKVEFLVSFYNNEISEKSEIFDDQFSVERPDGSNFTLKIRSTKLEDSAMYFCASKFVAEPTDTQYFGPGTRLTVL.

The genes are TRBV4-1 and TRBJ2-1; 10 positions match TRBD1. V trimming: 3 bases; J trimming: 4 bases; junction bases outside the gene matches: 9. CDR3 length equals 17 residues. CDR1 is MGHRA, CDR2 YSYEKL, per germline. CDR3 loop: CASSHTSGTGEYNEQFF. The CDR3 DNA reads as TGCGCCAGCAGCCACACCTCCGGGACAGGGGAGTACAATGAGCAGTTCTTC.

This chain connects TRBV2 to TRBJ2-5; the D gene is possibly TRBD1 (5 bases). CDR3 length: 13 amino acids. V was trimmed by 4 bases and J by 2 bases, leaving 8 bases between them. Germline loops: CDR1 SNHLY, CDR2 FYNNEI. The CDR3 DNA sequence: TGTGCCAGCAGTGGCAACAGGCAAGAGACCCAGTACTTC. It specifies CASSGNRQETQYF. The variable domain in full, completed from reference TRBV2 and TRBJ2-5, reads EPEVTQTPSHQVTQMGQEVILRCVPISNHLYFYWYRQILGQKVEFLVSFYNNEISEKSEIFDDQFSVERPDGSNFTLKIRSTKLEDSAMYFCASSGNRQETQYFGPGTRLLVL.

CDR3 bases: TGCGCCAGCAGCAGAACAGGAAGGGAGCCATTCGACGAGCAGTACTTC. The encoded protein is CASSRTGREPFDEQYF. J is TRBJ2-7 and V is TRBV5-1; D might be TRBD1 or TRBD2, each matching 5 bases. The germline V gene encodes CDR1 SGHRS and CDR2 YFSETQ. The CDR3 extends over 16 amino acids. The V end lost 4 bases, the J end lost 5 bases, and 22 bases lay between the germline ends.

This chain links TRBV28 with TRBJ2-7; tentative D call: TRBD2 (5 bases). Deletions cut 5 bases from V and 6 bases from J, with 20 bases between. CDR3 length equals 15 residues. Germline CDR1 MDHEN, CDR2 SYDVKM. The CDR3 sequence is CASSGFPGGPSEQYF. In DNA form, the CDR3 reads TGTGCCAGCAGTGGGTTCCCTGGCGGGCCCTCCGAGCAGTACTTC.

The rearrangement uses TRBV7-2 and TRBJ2-3; tentatively, D is TRBD2 (7 bases). The CDR3 is made up of 16 amino acids. Germline V gives CDR1 SGHTA, CDR2 FQGNSA. V shed 5 bases and J shed 4 bases, with 19 bases lying between them. The CDR3 here is CASSPWVGGRPDTQYF. For the CDR3, the DNA is TGTGCCAGCAGCCCATGGGTGGGGGGGCGTCCAGATACGCAGTATTTT.

This chain uses TRBV20-1 with TRBJ1-1; 7 bases match TRBD1. The CDR3 has 14 residues. CDR1 is DFQATT, CDR2 SNEGSKA, per germline (reference sequence). V lost 2 bases, J lost 3 bases, and 6 bases stayed unmatched. Here the CDR3 DNA reads TGCAGTGCTAGAATGGCAGGGGGGTACACTGAAGCTTTCTTT. This encodes CSARMAGGYTEAFF.

The chain is built from TRBV19 and TRBJ1-2; possible D gene TRBD1, 6 bases. Trimming cost V 3 bases and J 5 bases, with 7 bases left between them. CDR3 size: 12 residues. Per germline, CDR1 LNHDA and CDR2 SQIVND (reference sequence). The CDR3 region has the DNA TGTGCCAGTAGTATTGGACAGTATGGCTACACCTTC. It is translated as CASSIGQYGYTF.

The chain has TRBV10-1 and TRBJ1-1; the match to TRBD1 covers 10 bases. The CDR3 length is 16 residues. Germline V gene sequence: CDR1 WNHNN, CDR2 SYGVQD (reference sequence). After removal of 3 bases from V and 5 bases from J, the junction contained 9 bases not matched to a gene. The CDR3 DNA reads TGCGCCAGCAGTGATGGGGACAGGGGTATGGAGACTGAAGCTTTCTTT. Its protein is CASSDGDRGMETEAFF.

CDR3 region: CASSFDRVNTEAFF. CDR3 in DNA: TGTGCCAGCAGTTTCGACAGGGTGAACACTGAAGCTTTCTTT. This sequence joins TRBV12-3 or TRBV12-4 and TRBJ1-1; 7 bases fit TRBD1. After removal of 3 bases from V and 0 bases from J, the junction contained 1 base not matched to a gene. The CDR3 covers 14 residues.

The chain links TRBV21-1 to TRBJ1-1. TRBV21-1 is flagged as a pseudogene. The CDR3 runs 11 residues. This CDR3 reads CARLMNTEAFF. In DNA form, the CDR3 reads TGTGCCAGGCTCATGAACACTGAAGCTTTCTTT.

This clonotype was seen only a few times. The rearrangement joins TRBV12-3 or TRBV12-4 to TRBJ1-1; D call uncertain. V was trimmed by 1 base and J by 5 bases, leaving 5 bases between them. There are 12 residues in the CDR3. CDR3 coding DNA: TGTGCCAGCAGTTTAGTAGGAACTGAAGCTTTCTTT. It yields the protein CASSLVGTEAFF.

The rearrangement uses TRBV24-1 and TRBJ1-3; TRBD1 aligns across 10 bases. Germline V gene data show CDR1 as KGHDR and CDR2 as SFDVKD. This CDR3 is 15 amino acids long. V shed 4 bases and J 2 bases; nucleotides not matched to a gene: 1. In DNA, the CDR3 is TGTGCCACCAGTGACGGGACAGGGGCTGGAAACACCATATATTTT. Its translation: CATSDGTGAGNTIYF.

V is TRBV12-3 or TRBV12-4 and J is TRBJ2-1; tentatively, D is TRBD2 (5 bases). The CDR3 sequence is 15 residues long. Trimming shortened V by 0 bases and J by 3 bases, and 9 bases separated the two germline ends. CDR3 protein: CASSLAVRDYNEQFF. CDR3 in DNA: TGTGCCAGCAGTTTAGCGGTTCGGGACTACAATGAGCAGTTCTTC.

V gene TRBV28 combines with J gene TRBJ2-7; the D is unclear. The CDR3 runs 14 residues. The V gene lost 3 bases and the J gene lost 2 bases, with 11 bases spanning the gap. Germline loops: CDR1 MDHEN, CDR2 SYDVKM. The chain's CDR3 is CASSLSVHPYEQYF. DNA of the CDR3: TGTGCCAGCAGTTTGTCAGTGCACCCCTACGAGCAGTACTTC.

This rearrangement joins TRBV19 to TRBJ2-7; D is undetermined. The CDR3 length is 14 residues. Germline loops: CDR1 LNHDA, CDR2 SQIVND (reference sequence). The V end was cut by 2 bases, the J end by 0 bases, with 8 bases between. In DNA, the CDR3 is TGTGCCAGTAGTATAACGGCGTTCTCCTACGAGCAGTACTTC. Its translation: CASSITAFSYEQYF.

This clonotype has just one count. The rearrangement links TRBV19 to TRBJ2-1, with D perhaps matching TRBD1 (6 bases). CDR1 and CDR2 (germline): LNHDA, SQIVND (reference sequence). Trimming took 8 bases from V and 0 from J, leaving 8 bases between them. This CDR3 is 13 amino acids long. CDR3 residues: CASRDNSYNEQFF. CDR3 in DNA: TGTGCCAGTCGGGACAACTCCTACAATGAGCAGTTCTTC.

The chain uses TRBV2 and TRBJ2-1; the D is unclear. Germline CDR1 reads SNHLY; CDR2 reads FYNNEI. V was trimmed by 7 bases and J by 6 bases, leaving 10 bases between them. The CDR3 runs 12 residues. The CDR3 nucleotides read TGTGCCAGCAATCCACTGACCAATGAGCAGTTCTTC. Amino acids: CASNPLTNEQFF.

V usage is TRBV30 and J usage is TRBJ2-3; weak D call: TRBD2 (5 bases). This CDR3 has 14 amino acids. Germline loops: CDR1 GTSNPN, CDR2 SVGIG (reference sequence). V lost 3 bases and J 2 bases, leaving 12 bases between the germline ends. CDR3 nucleotide sequence: TGTGCCTGGAGGGCTAGCTCTTCCACAGATACGCAGTATTTT. Translation gives CAWRASSSTDTQYF.